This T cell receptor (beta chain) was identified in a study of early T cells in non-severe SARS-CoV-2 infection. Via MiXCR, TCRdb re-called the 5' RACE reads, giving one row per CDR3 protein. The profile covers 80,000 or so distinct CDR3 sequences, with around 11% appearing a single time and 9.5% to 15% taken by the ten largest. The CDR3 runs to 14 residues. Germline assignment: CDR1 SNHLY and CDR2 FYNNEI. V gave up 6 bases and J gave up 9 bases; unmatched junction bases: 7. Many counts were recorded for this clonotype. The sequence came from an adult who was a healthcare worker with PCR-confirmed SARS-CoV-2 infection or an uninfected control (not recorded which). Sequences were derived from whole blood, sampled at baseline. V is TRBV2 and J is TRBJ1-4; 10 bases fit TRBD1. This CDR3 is CASRPGTGAQKLFF. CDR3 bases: TGTGCCAGCAGACCCGGGACAGGGGCCCAAAAACTGTTTTTT.